A selection of T cell receptor beta chains follows, all from one sample in a study of blood T cell repertoires in COVID-19. Clones were sequenced by immunoSEQ multiplex PCR, and TCRdb holds only the in-frame ones, with some missing. The sample has about 100,000 clones; almost 80% are singletons. Input material: peripheral blood. The receptor set was obtained from a woman aged 65 to 85 with acute or convalescent COVID-19. CDR3s include the opening cysteine and the closing phenylalanine or tryptophan. Each record gives: D gene, clone size, V gene, J gene, CDR3 DNA, CDR3 protein. The D gene is left open where the match is weak. Rows may omit the clone size; those that give it use once, few, many or a size class.

>-|-|TRBV25-1|TRBJ1-4
TGTGCCAGCAGTGACCCCGACCCCGGGAAACTGTTTTTT
CASSDPDPGKLFF
>-|-|TRBV5-6|TRBJ2-7
TGTGCCAGCAGCCGTACAGGGTCCTCCTACGAGCAGTACTTC
CASSRTGSSYEQYF
>-|-|TRBV6-4|TRBJ2-1
TGTGCCAGCAGCGCGGATGGGGCTGGGAATGAGCAGTTCTTC
CASSADGAGNEQFF
>TRBD2|-|TRBV11-3|TRBJ2-3
TGTGCCAGCAGCTTAGGAAAGCGGGGGTTCACAGATACGCAGTATTTT
CASSLGKRGFTDTQYF
>TRBD1|-|TRBV2|TRBJ1-2
TGTGCCAGCAGAAGACAGGGGGAGAACTATGGCTACACCTTC
CASRRQGENYGYTF
>TRBD2|-|TRBV7-2|TRBJ2-3
TGTGCCAGCAGAAGGACTAGCGGGGGTAGCACAGATACGCAGTATTTT
CASRRTSGGSTDTQYF
>-|-|TRBV19|TRBJ2-5
TGTGCCAGTAGGCGCCAGGGGCAAGAGACCCAGTACTTC
CASRRQGQETQYF
>-|few|TRBV5-6|TRBJ2-6
TGTGCCAGCAGCTCACAGGGCTCTGGGGCCAACGTCCTGACTTTC
CASSSQGSGANVLTF
>TRBD2|-|TRBV6-5|TRBJ2-1
TGTGCCGGGGGGGTTTACAATGAGCAGTTCTTC
CAGGVYNEQFF
>-|-|TRBV12-3/TRBV12-4|TRBJ1-2
TGTGCCAGCAGCTTTACGGTCAGGGGAAGATGCACCTTC
CASSFTVRGRCTF
>TRBD1|-|TRBV5-6|TRBJ2-1
TGTGCCAGCAGCTTGTGGACAGGGGGCGAGTTCTTC
CASSLWTGGEFF
>-|-|TRBV16|TRBJ1-6
TGTGCCAGCACCCCGGGAAGGCCGAGCTCCTATAATTCACCCCTCCACTTT
CASTPGRPSSYNSPLHF
>-|-|TRBV2|TRBJ1-4
TGTGCCAGCAGGCCCAGGGTGGGAAATGAAAAACTGTTTTTT
CASRPRVGNEKLFF
>-|-|TRBV5-6|TRBJ1-2
TGTGCCAGCAGCCCTACAGGGTACAACTATGGCTACACCTTC
CASSPTGYNYGYTF
>-|-|TRBV6-5|TRBJ1-5
TGTGCCAGCAGTTACTCAGGAGTAAAACAGCCCCAGCATTTT
CASSYSGVKQPQHF
>TRBD1|few|TRBV4-3|TRBJ2-5
TGCGCCAGCAGCCTAGGACAGGGGGCGCGAGAGACCCAGTACTTC
CASSLGQGARETQYF
>-|-|TRBV12-3/TRBV12-4|TRBJ1-2
TGTGCCAGCAGTTTTTCGGGAAACTATGGCTACACCTTC
CASSFSGNYGYTF
>TRBD1|-|TRBV5-6|TRBJ1-6
TGTGCCAGCAGCTTAACCGGGACAGGGGTAACACCCCTCCACTTT
CASSLTGTGVTPLHF
>TRBD2|-|TRBV4-2|TRBJ2-1
TGTGCCAGCAGCCACCGGACTAGCGGGGCCTCCTACAATGAGCAGTTCTTC
CASSHRTSGASYNEQFF
>TRBD1|few|TRBV10-3|TRBJ1-1
TGTGCCATCAGTGAGTCGTCAGGGGGCGGGAACACTGAAGCTTTCTTT
CAISESSGGGNTEAFF
>TRBD1|-|TRBV27|TRBJ2-7
TGTGCCAGCAGTCCGTGGGACAGGGGAACCTACGAGCAGTACTTC
CASSPWDRGTYEQYF
>-|-|TRBV3-1/TRBV3-2|TRBJ2-1
TGTGCCAGCAGCCTACCGACTTCTGAGCAGTTCTTC
CASSLPTSEQFF
>-|-|TRBV18|TRBJ1-1
TGTGCCAGCTCACCCCTGGGGGGTAGGACTGAAGCTTTCTTT
CASSPLGGRTEAFF
>-|once|TRBV19|TRBJ2-7
TGTGCCAGTAGTATATCAAGACGCCCGCGGTCGGACGAGCAGTACTTC
CASSISRRPRSDEQYF
>TRBD1|-|TRBV7-8|TRBJ1-1
TGTGCCAGCAGCTCCGGACAGGGCCGGGGCACTGAAGCTTTCTTT
CASSSGQGRGTEAFF
>-|-|TRBV5-5|TRBJ1-2
TGTGCCAGCAGCTCTCCCCCCCGGGACGGGGGGTTTAACTATGGCTACACCTTC
CASSSPPRDGGFNYGYTF
>-|once|TRBV6-1|TRBJ1-2
TGTGCCAGCAGTGAACTTCAGGGCAATGGCTACACCTTC
CASSELQGNGYTF
>-|-|TRBV2|TRBJ1-1
TGTGCCAGCAGTGAGGAGGTTGAGACTGAAGCTTTCTTT
CASSEEVETEAFF
>TRBD1|-|TRBV9|TRBJ1-1
TGTGCCAGCAGCCCTCGGACAGGGCTCGGTGGCACTGAAGCTTTCTTT
CASSPRTGLGGTEAFF
>-|-|TRBV6-5|TRBJ2-7
TGTGCCAGCAGTTATCTTAACGAGCAGTACTTC
CASSYLNEQYF
>-|-|TRBV7-2|TRBJ2-7
TGTGCCAGCAGCTTAATGGGAGCAAACTACGAGCAGTACTTC
CASSLMGANYEQYF
>TRBD1|-|TRBV19|TRBJ2-5
TGTGCCAGTAGTATAGGTTCCGGGACAGGTTTTCAAGAGACCCAGTACTTC
CASSIGSGTGFQETQYF
>-|-|TRBV12-3/TRBV12-4|TRBJ2-1
TGTGCCAGCAGTTTATCTTTCTACAATGAGCAGTTCTTC
CASSLSFYNEQFF
>TRBD1|-|TRBV6-5|TRBJ1-1
TGTGCCAGCAGCCGTATTACAGGGGTTAGCGCTGAAGCTTTCTTT
CASSRITGVSAEAFF
>-|-|TRBV5-1|TRBJ1-1
TGCGCCAGCAGCTTGGACAGGACCACTGAAGCTTTCTTT
CASSLDRTTEAFF
>-|-|TRBV28|TRBJ1-1
TGTGCCAGCAGTTTCGGGGGGTTCGGCACTGAAGCTTTCTTT
CASSFGGFGTEAFF
>TRBD1|few|TRBV5-4|TRBJ2-5
TGTGCCAGCAGCGCTGGACAGGGTCTGTACCAAGAGACCCAGTACTTC
CASSAGQGLYQETQYF
>TRBD1|-|TRBV7-8|TRBJ1-4
TGTGCCAGCAGCTTGGACAGGCTTAATGAAAAACTGTTTTTT
CASSLDRLNEKLFF
>-|once|TRBV19|TRBJ1-1
TGTGCCAGTAGTATGTTAAACACTGAAGCTTTCTTT
CASSMLNTEAFF
>-|few|TRBV29-1|TRBJ2-1
TGCAGCGTTGAAACCCCGAACCACTCGGAGCAGTTCTTC
CSVETPNHSEQFF
>TRBD2|once|TRBV2|TRBJ2-1
TGTGCCAGCAGGACCCCGACCGGCGGGGGGGCGCGGAATGAGCAGTTCTTC
CASRTPTGGGARNEQFF
>TRBD1|-|TRBV5-1|TRBJ1-4
TGCGCCAGCAGTAAAATCGGGACAGTGGAGGAAAAACTGTTTTTT
CASSKIGTVEEKLFF